The clone carrying this T cell receptor beta chain was found a few times. Antigen: not known. Trimming cost V 5 bases and J 6 bases, with 6 bases left between them. Germline CDR1 and CDR2: MRHNA and SNTAGT. The CDR3 sequence is 11 residues long. This sample stems from a study of cytomegalovirus exposure and HLA in healthy donors. General study points: Per a later analysis, approximately 16,000 TCR beta sequences showed association with HLA alleles at 0.05 false discovery rate.

PCR employed 60 Vbeta and 13 Jbeta primers. Repertoires were generated with immunoSEQ multiplex PCR, while TCRdb's copy carries only in-frame clones and drops some. This table holds tens of thousands of clones, about 84% found once. The sequenced material came from PBMCs. This TCR derives from a girl between 2 and 10 years old in good health and CMV-seropositive. The chain is built from TRBV6-4 and TRBJ2-3; no reliable D call. CDR3 DNA: TGTGCCAGCAGTACCGGGGATACGCAGTATTTT. Amino acids: CASSTGDTQYF.